The 26 T cell receptor beta chains presented below share a single source sample, sequenced in a study of blood T cell repertoires in COVID-19. Clones were sequenced by immunoSEQ multiplex PCR, and TCRdb holds only the in-frame ones, with some missing. The sample lists over 200,000 clones; nearly 85% were seen once. The material sequenced was peripheral blood. Source of these receptors: a woman in her twenties or thirties with COVID-19, enrolled during active disease.

This chain connects TRBV7-2 to TRBJ2-2; tentative D call: TRBD1 (6 bases). Germline assignment: CDR1 SGHTA and CDR2 FQGNSA. CDR3 length equals 15 residues. V shed 1 base and J shed 15 bases, with 21 bases lying between them. CDR3: CASSLGGQLSGLMFF. The CDR3, as DNA: TGTGCCAGCAGCTTAGGGGGACAACTCTCTGGGTTAATGTTTTTT.

V and J are TRBV10-3 and TRBJ2-5; no reliable D call. V lost 0 bases, J lost 1 base, and 9 bases lay in between. Germline CDR1 and CDR2: ENHRY and SYGVKD. This CDR3 contains 15 residues. CDR3: CAISESLTFQETQYF. CDR3 nucleotide sequence: TGTGCCATCAGTGAGTCTCTCACATTCCAAGAGACCCAGTACTTC.

This clone was counted between two and nine times. The genes are TRBV27 and TRBJ2-1; D gene unclear. From germline, CDR1 is MNHEY and CDR2 SMNVEV (reference sequence). V lost 8 bases to trimming and J lost 7 bases, with 15 bases between them. The CDR3 has 13 amino acids. This CDR3 is CASWPDSANEQFF. The CDR3 DNA is TGTGCCAGCTGGCCCGACTCCGCGAATGAGCAGTTCTTC.

V and J are TRBV6-6 and TRBJ2-7, with 10 bases fitting TRBD2. The CDR3 is 16 residues long. Germline V lookup: CDR1 MNHNY, CDR2 SVGAGI (reference sequence). The V gene end was trimmed by 7 bases and the J gene end by 2 bases; junction bases not matched to a gene: 11. The DNA of the CDR3 is TGTGCCAGCAACGGACTAGCGGAAACTCTAACCTACGAGCAGTACTTC. It encodes CASNGLAETLTYEQYF.

J is TRBJ2-1 and V is TRBV7-9; 7 bases line up with TRBD2. The trim removed 1 base at V and 12 bases at J, leaving 12 bases unmatched. CDR3 length: 15 residues. CDR1 is SEHNR, CDR2 FQNEAQ, per germline (reference sequence). The CDR3 here is CASSLGAGESNWQFF. The CDR3 nucleotides read TGTGCCAGCAGCTTAGGGGCGGGAGAATCCAACTGGCAGTTCTTC.

This clone has just a few counts. V and J are TRBV19 and TRBJ2-7; 9 bases match TRBD1. This CDR3 contains 16 residues. Trimming took 4 bases from V and 5 from J; bases not matched to a gene: 12. Germline V gene data show CDR1 as LNHDA and CDR2 as SQIVND (reference sequence). The CDR3 nucleotides read TGTGCCAGTAGTACTTCACCGGGACAGGGCATCCACGAGCAGTACTTC. Translating gives CASSTSPGQGIHEQYF.

This chain uses TRBV6-5 with TRBJ2-5; D is unclear. Per the germline V gene, CDR1 is MNHEY and CDR2 is SVGAGI. This CDR3 spans 12 amino acids. V dropped 5 bases and J dropped 8 bases, with 12 bases sitting between them. CDR3 region: CASSPEGVTQYF. CDR3 nucleotides: TGTGCCAGCAGTCCCGAAGGAGTTACCCAGTACTTC.

The chain uses TRBV5-8 and TRBJ2-2; TRBD1 might be the D (7 bases). V lost 1 base and J 5 bases, leaving 12 bases between the germline ends. From germline, CDR1 is SGHTS and CDR2 YDEGEE. The CDR3 extends over 15 amino acids. CDR3 DNA: TGTGCCAGCAGCTTGAGGAGGGGGCAAACCGGGGAGCTGTTTTTT. Translated, it gives CASSLRRGQTGELFF.

The CDR3 sequence is CASGGAAYEQYF. The DNA of the CDR3 is TGTGCCAGCGGCGGGGCCGCCTACGAGCAGTACTTC. The V call is TRBV2, the J call TRBJ2-7; perhaps TRBD2 as D (6 bases). Looked up from germline, CDR1 is SNHLY and CDR2 is FYNNEI. The CDR3 covers 12 residues. Trimming took 8 bases from V and 2 from J, leaving 10 bases between them.

The V gene is TRBV5-4, the J gene TRBJ2-2, with TRBD2 matching 7 bases. From germline, CDR1 is SGHNT and CDR2 YYREEE (reference sequence). V shed 2 bases and J 6 bases; nucleotides not matched to a gene: 7. The length of the CDR3 is 15 residues. CDR3 residues: CASSFDGRSAGELFF. The CDR3 nucleotides read TGTGCCAGCAGCTTCGACGGGAGGAGTGCCGGGGAGCTGTTTTTT.

This clone was counted once. This chain uses TRBV28 with TRBJ1-6; no definite D call. V gave up 3 bases and J gave up 4 bases, with 7 bases separating them. The CDR3 runs 14 residues. Germline V gives CDR1 MDHEN, CDR2 SYDVKM. The CDR3 protein is CASSLAAYNSPLHF. For the CDR3, the DNA is TGTGCCAGCAGTTTGGCGGCGTATAATTCACCCCTCCACTTT.

The chain recombines TRBV3-1 (or the pseudogene TRBV3-2) with TRBJ1-2; 7 nucleotides agree with TRBD1. Unmatched junction bases numbered 5, after V lost 1 base and J lost 0 bases. The CDR3 extends over 16 amino acids. Germline loops: CDR1 LGHDT, CDR2 YNNKEL (reference sequence). The CDR3 nucleotides read TGTGCCAGCAGCCAAGGAATAGGACAGGCTAACTATGGCTACACCTTC. This translates into CASSQGIGQANYGYTF.

The sample holds one count of this clone. This chain links TRBV7-3 with TRBJ2-1; 12 nucleotides line up with TRBD2. Germline trimming cut 4 bases from V and 4 bases from J; bases unmatched to any gene: 2. From germline, CDR1 is SGHTA and CDR2 FQGTGA. CDR3 length equals 15 residues. CDR3 sequence (DNA): TGTGCCAGCAGCTCCCTAGCGGGGGGGTACAATGAGCAGTTCTTC. The encoded protein is CASSSLAGGYNEQFF.

The V and J genes are TRBV19 and TRBJ2-3; 9 nucleotides match TRBD2. V trimming: 10 bases; J trimming: 6 bases; junction bases outside the gene matches: 20. The CDR3 extends over 17 amino acids. Germline loops: CDR1 LNHDA, CDR2 SQIVND (reference sequence). The CDR3 coding sequence is TGTGCCACTACGCGGGAGGGCCTTGCTGATCGATGGGATACGCAGTATTTT. This sequence encodes CATTREGLADRWDTQYF.

As concerns this clone: The sample contains more than one DNA sequence encoding this CDR3. The V gene is TRBV15, the J gene TRBJ1-1, with D perhaps TRBD1 (5 bases). This CDR3 contains 13 residues. Trimming took off 5 bases at V and 4 bases at J, with 11 bases between the two ends. Germline CDR1 and CDR2: LNHNV and YYDKDF (reference sequence). CDR3 region: CATSGAGGTEAFF. CDR3 coding DNA: TGTGCCACCAGCGGAGCCGGGGGCACTGAAGCTTTCTTT.

Remarks on this clone: Relative to the germline gene, one junction end is altered; a read error may explain this. V gene TRBV7-8 combines with J gene TRBJ1-2; tentatively, D is TRBD1 (6 bases). This CDR3 has 13 residues. In germline, CDR1 is SGHVS, CDR2 FQNEAQ. CDR3 in DNA: TGTGCCGGCAGCTTATCAGGGGTTGAGGGCTACACCTTC. This codes for CAGSLSGVEGYTF.

The gene calls are TRBV5-1 and TRBJ2-7; TRBD1 matches 9 bases. CDR1 SGHRS and CDR2 YFSETQ come from the germline V gene. Trimming took 4 bases from V and 3 from J; bases not matched to a gene: 5. The CDR3 extends over 14 amino acids. CDR3 loop: CASSVTGGRYEQYF. In DNA form, the CDR3 reads TGCGCCAGCAGCGTGACAGGGGGTCGCTACGAGCAGTACTTC.

The chain combines TRBV19 with TRBJ2-1; D possibly corresponds to TRBD1 (5 bases). Germline assignment: CDR1 LNHDA and CDR2 SQIVND (reference sequence). The CDR3 spans 15 residues. Trimming took 2 bases from V and 5 from J, leaving 13 bases between them. The CDR3 region is CASSISTAPNNEQFF. The DNA for the CDR3 is TGTGCCAGTAGTATATCGACAGCCCCCAACAATGAGCAGTTCTTC. Using reference TRBV19 and TRBJ2-1 for the parts outside the CDR3, the full variable domain is DGGITQSPKYLFRKEGQNVTLSCEQNLNHDAMYWYRQDPGQGLRLIYYSQIVNDFQKGDIAEGYSVSREKKESFPLTVTSAQKNPTAFYLCASSISTAPNNEQFFGPGTRLTVL.

The V gene is TRBV10-3, the J gene TRBJ2-1, with TRBD2 identical over 15 bases. The V gene end was trimmed by 2 bases and the J gene end by 5 bases; junction bases not matched to a gene: 4. CDR3 length: 17 residues. Per germline, CDR1 ENHRY and CDR2 SYGVKD. The CDR3 DNA is TGTGCCATCAGTGAGCCGGGACTAGCGGGAGGTAACAATGAGCAGTTCTTC. This translates into CAISEPGLAGGNNEQFF.

This chain joins TRBV5-5 and TRBJ1-2; TRBD1 aligns across 10 bases. After removal of 0 bases from V and 5 bases from J, the junction contained 10 bases not matched to a gene. Germline V gene data show CDR1 as SGHKS and CDR2 as YYEKEE (reference sequence). The CDR3 is 17 amino acids. The CDR3 protein is CASSLVGTGAPPYGYTF. CDR3 DNA: TGTGCCAGCAGCTTGGTTGGGACAGGGGCTCCCCCGTATGGCTACACCTTC. The full variable domain, in which reference TRBV5-5 and TRBJ1-2 provide the parts outside the CDR3, is DAGVTQSPTHLIKTRGQQVTLRCSPISGHKSVSWYQQVLGQGPQFIFQYYEKEERGRGNFPDRFSARQFPNYSSELNVNALLLGDSALYLCASSLVGTGAPPYGYTFGSGTRLTVV.

The gene calls are TRBV5-1 and TRBJ2-5, with D perhaps TRBD2 (7 bases). The CDR3 consists of 16 residues. The V and J ends lost 4 bases and 0 bases respectively, with 16 bases between them. The germline V gene has CDR1 SGHRS and CDR2 YFSETQ. Here the CDR3 DNA reads TGCGCCAGCAGCGTAGGGGGAGGGACTGACCAAGAGACCCAGTACTTC. This sequence encodes CASSVGGGTDQETQYF.

The chain couples TRBV19 to TRBJ2-7; 10 nucleotides line up with TRBD2. V lost 9 bases and J lost 4; bases outside the gene matches: 12. The CDR3 contains 15 residues. The germline V gene has CDR1 LNHDA and CDR2 SQIVND (reference sequence). The CDR3 DNA reads TGTGCCAGCTATTGTCTAGCGGGAGTAATTTACGAGCAGTACTTC. Translating it yields CASYCLAGVIYEQYF.

This chain connects TRBV7-9 to TRBJ1-3; D not certain. V was shortened by 4 bases and J by 9 bases, with 7 bases between the two germline ends. Germline V gives CDR1 SEHNR, CDR2 FQNEAQ (reference sequence). This CDR3 has 11 residues. Here the CDR3 DNA reads TGTGCCAGCAGCTGGCAGGTCACCATATATTTT. This gives the protein CASSWQVTIYF.

V usage is TRBV5-4 and J usage is TRBJ2-1; D is unresolved. The CDR3 is 13 amino acids. Germline V gives CDR1 SGHNT, CDR2 YYREEE (reference sequence). With 2 bases removed from V and 3 bases from J, the gap between germline ends came to 6 bases. The CDR3: CASSFDSYNEQFF. The CDR3 nucleotides are TGTGCCAGCAGCTTTGATAGCTACAATGAGCAGTTCTTC.

The V gene is TRBV6-5, the J gene TRBJ2-6; no firm D call. Germline V gives CDR1 MNHEY, CDR2 SVGAGI. V was trimmed by 7 bases and J by 1 base, leaving 5 bases between them. The CDR3 consists of 13 residues. This chain's CDR3 is CASIPSGANVLTF. CDR3 in DNA: TGTGCCAGCATCCCATCTGGGGCCAACGTCCTGACTTTC.

This chain uses TRBV2 with TRBJ2-5; no clear D gene. Germline loops: CDR1 SNHLY, CDR2 FYNNEI. The CDR3 is made up of 12 amino acids. V lost 4 bases, J lost 5 bases, and 8 bases lay in between. Written as DNA, the CDR3 is TGTGCCAGCAGTGTAGTAGAGGAGACCCAGTACTTC. It is translated as CASSVVEETQYF. The whole variable domain, filled in from reference TRBV2 and TRBJ2-5, reads EPEVTQTPSHQVTQMGQEVILRCVPISNHLYFYWYRQILGQKVEFLVSFYNNEISEKSEIFDDQFSVERPDGSNFTLKIRSTKLEDSAMYFCASSVVEETQYFGPGTRLLVL.